The 23 T cell receptor beta chains below come from one sample, sequenced in a study of cytomegalovirus exposure and HLA in healthy donors. Primers: 60 Vbeta forward and 13 Jbeta reverse. Repertoires were generated with immunoSEQ multiplex PCR, while TCRdb's copy carries only in-frame clones and drops some. The table lists about 140,000 clones, over 75% of them singletons. The material sequenced was PBMCs. These receptors were obtained from a woman aged 40 to 50 in good health and CMV-seronegative.

The chain is built from TRBV9 and TRBJ1-5, with D possibly TRBD1 on 5 matching bases. The V end lost 0 bases, the J end lost 8 bases, and 12 bases lay between the germline ends. The length of the CDR3 is 14 residues. Looked up from germline, CDR1 is SGDLS and CDR2 is YYNGEE. DNA of the CDR3: TGTGCCAGCAGCGTAGGGGGGGGTCCGGAGCCCCAGCATTTT. Translating it yields CASSVGGGPEPQHF. The complete variable domain, with remaining parts taken from reference TRBV9 and TRBJ1-5, reads DSGVTQTPKHLITATGQRVTLRCSPRSGDLSVYWYQQSLDQGLQFLIQYYNGEERAKGNILERFSAQQFPDLHSELNLSSLELGDSALYFCASSVGGGPEPQHFGDGTRLSIL.

The V call is TRBV19, the J call TRBJ1-5; no firm D call. Per the germline V gene, CDR1 is LNHDA and CDR2 is SQIVND (reference sequence). The CDR3 is made up of 15 amino acids. V dropped 2 bases and J dropped 0 bases, with 8 bases sitting between them. CDR3 DNA sequence: TGTGCCAGTAGTATATCCGGGAGTAGCAATCAGCCCCAGCATTTT. Translated: CASSISGSSNQPQHF.

CDR3 in DNA: TGTGCCGGGGGCGGTGTTAGAAACACCATATATTTT. It specifies CAGGGVRNTIYF. The chain joins TRBV30 to TRBJ1-3; possibly TRBD1 for D (6 bases). In germline, CDR1 is GTSNPN, CDR2 SVGIG (reference sequence). There are 12 residues in the CDR3. V was shortened by 8 bases and J by 5 bases, with 13 bases between the two germline ends. The whole variable domain, remainder taken from reference TRBV30 and TRBJ1-3, is SQTIHQWPATLVQPVGSPLSLECTVEGTSNPNLYWYRQAAGRGLQLLFYSVGIGQISSEVPQNLSASRPQDRQFILSSKKLLLSDSGFYLCAGGGVRNTIYFGEGSWLTVV.

The CDR3 DNA sequence: TGTGCCAGCAGTTTACAGGGCCCCCACTCCTACGAGCAGTACTTC. Encoded protein: CASSLQGPHSYEQYF. V and J are TRBV6-5 and TRBJ2-7; D is possibly TRBD1 (6 bases). CDR1 MNHEY and CDR2 SVGAGI come from the germline V gene. The CDR3 consists of 15 residues. Trimming left V 4 bases short and J 0 bases short, with 13 bases between.

This chain uses TRBV7-2 with TRBJ2-1, with TRBD1 matching 7 bases. CDR3 length: 16 residues. Germline CDR1 and CDR2: SGHTA and FQGNSA. V shed 1 base, J shed 7 bases, and the junction held 10 bases outside the gene matches. The CDR3 region has the DNA TGTGCCAGCAGCTTAGGAGGGGCACAGGGGAGAAATGAGCAGTTCTTC. Translated: CASSLGGAQGRNEQFF.

Concerning this clone: The junction shows a germline mismatch at one end, possibly a read error. The chain is built from TRBV7-7 and TRBJ2-1; D is perhaps TRBD2 (5 bases). Germline CDR1 reads SSHAT; CDR2 reads FNYEAQ (reference sequence). This CDR3 contains 13 residues. The CDR3 is CASSSDSYNEQFF. In DNA, the CDR3 is TGTGCTAGCAGCTCGGACTCTTACAATGAGCAGTTCTTC.

The J gene is TRBJ2-2, the V gene TRBV10-3, with D maybe TRBD1 (5 bases). V was pared by 2 bases and J by 0 bases, with 7 bases between. This CDR3 has 15 residues. CDR1 is ENHRY and CDR2 is SYGVKD in the germline V gene. CDR3 coding DNA: TGTGCCATCAGTGAGGGGGCCGCGAACACCGGGGAGCTGTTTTTT. Translated, it gives CAISEGAANTGELFF.

This chain joins TRBV10-2 and TRBJ1-1; the D gene is possibly TRBD1 (6 bases). The CDR3 runs 14 residues. Trimming stripped 5 bases from V and 4 bases from J, with 14 bases between. Germline loops: CDR1 WSHSY, CDR2 SAAADI. The CDR3 region is CASSTQGSFTEAFF. In DNA, the CDR3 is TGCGCCAGCAGTACACAGGGTTCATTCACTGAAGCTTTCTTT.

Only one count was recorded for this clone. The V call is TRBV5-1, the J call TRBJ1-3; D remains unclear. V dropped 0 bases and J dropped 0 bases, with 10 bases sitting between them. The CDR3 is made up of 16 amino acids. Germline V CDR1 and CDR2: SGHRS, YFSETQ. DNA of the CDR3: TGCGCCAGCAGCTTGGGGCAACAGAGCTCTGGAAACACCATATATTTT. Protein: CASSLGQQSSGNTIYF.

This clone is a singleton in its sample. The rearrangement uses TRBV9 and TRBJ2-1; D possibly corresponds to TRBD2 (6 bases). V was trimmed by 4 bases and J by 7 bases, leaving 18 bases between them. This CDR3 contains 15 residues. CDR1 and CDR2 (germline): SGDLS, YYNGEE. CDR3 nucleotide sequence: TGTGCCAGCAGCCAACTAGCTGGGGTAAGGAATGAGCAGTTCTTC. This encodes CASSQLAGVRNEQFF.

The chain carries TRBV5-6 and TRBJ2-7; D call uncertain. Between the trimmed V and J ends, which lost 5 bases and 5 bases, there was a span of 14 bases. Looked up from germline, CDR1 is SGHDT and CDR2 is YYEEEE. The CDR3 has 13 amino acids. CDR3 DNA: TGTGCCAGCAGTCGATTGGCATCCCACGAGCAGTACTTC. Encoded protein: CASSRLASHEQYF.

The gene calls are TRBV6-5 and TRBJ2-3, with D uncertain. Germline CDR1 is MNHEY and CDR2 is SVGAGI. The CDR3 spans 15 residues. V dropped 4 bases and J dropped 0 bases, with 11 bases sitting between them. The CDR3 protein is CASSSDTVSTDTQYF. As DNA, the CDR3 is TGTGCCAGCAGTTCCGACACCGTTAGCACAGATACGCAGTATTTT.

V and J are TRBV4-2 and TRBJ1-1; D is uncertain. The CDR3 consists of 13 residues. The germline CDR1 and CDR2 sequences are LGHNA and YNFKEQ. V was clipped by 1 base and J by 4 bases, with 7 bases between them. In DNA form, the CDR3 reads TGTGCCAGCAGCCAAGGTCCGGGCACTGAAGCTTTCTTT. Its protein is CASSQGPGTEAFF.

The J gene is TRBJ2-1, the V gene TRBV19, with D unclear. This CDR3 comprises 14 residues. V shed 4 bases and J shed 1 base, with 8 bases lying between them. Germline CDR1 LNHDA, CDR2 SQIVND (reference sequence). Here the CDR3 reads CASSTPGSYNEQFF. The CDR3, as DNA: TGTGCCAGTAGTACCCCGGGTTCCTACAATGAGCAGTTCTTC.

The chain joins TRBV6-5 to TRBJ2-2; 12 bases map to TRBD1. This CDR3 has 16 amino acids. After removal of 2 bases from V and 5 bases from J, the junction contained 3 bases not matched to a gene. CDR1 and CDR2 (germline): MNHEY, SVGAGI. The CDR3, as DNA: TGTGCCAGCAGTTACCTGGGACAGGGGGCTACCGGGGAGCTGTTTTTT. This sequence encodes CASSYLGQGATGELFF.

V and J are TRBV6-5 and TRBJ1-2; D might be TRBD1 (6 bases). V was clipped by 6 bases and J by 1 base, with 12 bases between them. The germline CDR1 and CDR2 sequences are MNHEY and SVGAGI. CDR3 length: 14 amino acids. The CDR3 bases are TGTGCCAGCAGGCAGACAGGTGTTAACTATGGCTACACCTTC. It specifies CASRQTGVNYGYTF.

Remarks on this clone: One end of the junction is discordant with germline, which a read error may explain. The CDR3 DNA follows: TGTGCCAGCAGCTTGAGCCTAGCGGGAGTTAATGAGCAGCTCTTC. It encodes CASSLSLAGVNEQLF. The rearrangement uses TRBV5-6 and TRBJ2-1; 10 bases match TRBD2. Germline values: CDR1 SGHDT, CDR2 YYEEEE. This CDR3 is 15 amino acids long.

V gene TRBV5-1 combines with J gene TRBJ2-5; tentative D call: TRBD1 (6 bases). The end of the DNA aligns better with TRBJ2-7, so the J call may be wrong. CDR3 length equals 15 residues. Germline CDR1 SGHRS, CDR2 YFSETQ. CDR3 DNA: TGCGCCAGCAGCTTGGGGGGGCCTAGCTCCTACGAGCAGTACTTC. Translated: CASSLGGPSSYEQYF.

The chain recombines TRBV6-6 with TRBJ2-1; 9 bases align to TRBD2. The CDR3 contains 14 residues. Germline CDR1 reads MNHNY; CDR2 reads SVGAGI (reference sequence). With 7 bases clipped from V and 5 bases from J, the junction kept 6 bases outside the gene matches. In DNA form, the CDR3 reads TGTGCCAGCATGAGGCTAGCGGGAAACAATGAGCAGTTCTTC. Encoded protein: CASMRLAGNNEQFF.

CDR3 in amino acids: CASSPGTGAAGANVLTF. In DNA, the CDR3 is TGTGCCAGCAGCCCAGGGACAGGGGCGGCTGGGGCCAACGTCCTGACTTTC. The chain carries TRBV6-4 and TRBJ2-6, with TRBD1 matching 10 bases. The CDR3 runs 17 residues. Per the germline V gene, CDR1 is MRHNA and CDR2 is SNTAGT. Unmatched junction bases numbered 7, after V lost 6 bases and J lost 2 bases.

This clone showed up just a few times. CDR3 DNA: TGTGCCAGTAGTATCCGGCCCGCAGGATCCTACAATGAGCAGTTCTTC. Its protein is CASSIRPAGSYNEQFF. This chain links TRBV19 with TRBJ2-1; no definite D call. Germline lookup yields CDR1 LNHDA and CDR2 SQIVND (reference sequence). Trimming pared 3 bases from V and 1 base from J, leaving 13 bases between. The CDR3 loop spans 16 amino acids.

This rearrangement joins TRBV5-1 to TRBJ2-2; maybe TRBD2 (5 bases). Trimming took 0 bases from V and 7 from J, leaving 10 bases between them. The CDR3 totals 14 residues. Germline-derived CDR1 and CDR2 are SGHRS and YFSETQ. CDR3 residues: CASSLDGVVGELFF. CDR3 DNA sequence: TGCGCCAGCAGCTTGGACGGGGTCGTCGGGGAGCTGTTTTTT.

This chain uses TRBV11-3 with TRBJ2-6; a weak D match, TRBD1 (5 bases). This CDR3 contains 15 residues. Germline lookup yields CDR1 SGHNT and CDR2 YENEEA. V dropped 6 bases and J dropped 0 bases, with 9 bases sitting between them. The chain's CDR3 is CASSVGVSGANVLTF. The CDR3 region has the DNA TGTGCCAGCAGTGTAGGGGTCTCTGGGGCCAACGTCCTGACTTTC.